The source of this TCR beta chain is a study of blood T cell repertoires in COVID-19. The wider study: There were acute and convalescent COVID-19 samples, and they came from the United States, Italy and Spain.

Trimming left V 0 bases short and J 10 bases short, with 11 bases between. Germline CDR1 reads SGDLS; CDR2 reads YYNGEE. This CDR3 is built from 13 residues. Assay used: immunoSEQ multiplex PCR; TCRdb lists only in-frame clones, some missing. This sample yields about 310,000 clones, of which about 89% are seen a single time; roughly a tenth belongs to the top ten. This clonotype was sampled from a woman aged 35 to 49 who had recovered from COVID-19. The specimen was PBMCs or T cells enriched from blood (not recorded which). The chain joins TRBV9 to TRBJ2-1; a possible D gene is TRBD1 (6 bases). This chain's CDR3 is CASSVDHREEQFF. For the CDR3, the DNA is TGTGCCAGCAGCGTAGACCACAGGGAGGAGCAGTTCTTC.